This entry concerns a single T cell receptor beta chain. This record comes from a study of CD8 T cells in Susac syndrome. The ends were cut back, 4 bases at V and 14 bases at J, with 18 bases in the middle. The CDR3 spans 13 residues. It was with random hexamers that roughly 0.5 to 1 ug RNA was reverse transcribed. immunoSEQ multiplex PCR amplified TCR beta CDR3 across 54 Vbeta, 13 Jbeta. TCRdb reprocessed the immunoSEQ multiplex PCR reads via MiXCR and lists one record per CDR3 protein. Found here are approximately 130,000 distinct CDR3 sequences, around 94% of them singletons; the top ten hold 0.095% to 0.1%.

Source material: CD4+ T cells from PBMCs. This receptor was obtained from a human donor in good health. The V call is TRBV12-3 or TRBV12-4, the J call TRBJ2-1, with D perhaps matching TRBD1 (6 bases). CDR3 sequence (DNA): TGTGCCAGCAGTTCCCGCCCCACTGGGGGCGAGTTCTTC. The encoded protein is CASSSRPTGGEFF.